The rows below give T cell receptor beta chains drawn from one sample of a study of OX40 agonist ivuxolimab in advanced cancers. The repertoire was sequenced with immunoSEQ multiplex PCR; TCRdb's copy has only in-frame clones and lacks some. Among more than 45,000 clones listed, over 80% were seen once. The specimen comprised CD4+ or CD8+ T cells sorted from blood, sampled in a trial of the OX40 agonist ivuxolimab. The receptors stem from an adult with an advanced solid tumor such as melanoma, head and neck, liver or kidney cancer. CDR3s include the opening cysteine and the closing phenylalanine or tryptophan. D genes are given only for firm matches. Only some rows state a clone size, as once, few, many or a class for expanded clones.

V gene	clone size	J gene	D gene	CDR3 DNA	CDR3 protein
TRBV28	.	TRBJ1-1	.	TGTGCCAGCAGAGAAAACACTGAAGCTTTCTTT	CASRENTEAFF
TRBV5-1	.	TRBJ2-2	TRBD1	TGCGCCAGCAGCGTACAAGGGGGCAGTCGCACCGGGGAGCTGTTTTTT	CASSVQGGSRTGELFF
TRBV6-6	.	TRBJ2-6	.	TGTGCCAGCAGGGATTGGGCCAACGTCCTGACTTTC	CASRDWANVLTF
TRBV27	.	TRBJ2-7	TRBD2	TGTGCCAGCAGACCGATACGCGGGGGGTCCTACGAGCAGTACTTC	CASRPIRGGSYEQYF
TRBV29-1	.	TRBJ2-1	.	TGCAGCGTTGAAGAATTCGGTGGCAATGAGCAGTTCTTC	CSVEEFGGNEQFF
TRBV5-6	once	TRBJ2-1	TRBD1	TGTGCCAGCAGCTTCCAGGGGGTGGTTACCTACAATGAGCAGTTCTTC	CASSFQGVVTYNEQFF
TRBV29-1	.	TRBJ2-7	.	TGCAGCGTTGTGGTACAAGTCGAGCAGTACTTC	CSVVVQVEQYF
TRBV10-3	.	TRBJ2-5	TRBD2	TGTGCCATCAGTGGGGGGGAGGGGGAGACCCAGTACTTC	CAISGGEGETQYF
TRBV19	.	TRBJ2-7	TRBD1	TGTGCCAGTAGTACCCCCGGGACAGGGATATACGAGCAGTACTTC	CASSTPGTGIYEQYF
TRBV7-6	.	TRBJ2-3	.	TGTGCCAGCAGCTTCCACAGAGATACGCAGTATTTT	CASSFHRDTQYF
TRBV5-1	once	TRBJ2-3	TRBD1	TGCGCCAGCAGCTTGGTTTCAGGGGGTGCAACAGATACGCAGTATTTT	CASSLVSGGATDTQYF
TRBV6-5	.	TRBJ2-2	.	TGTGCCAGCAGTTACCAAGCGGGCGCGAACACCGGGGAGCTGTTTTTT	CASSYQAGANTGELFF
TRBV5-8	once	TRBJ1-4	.	TGTGCCAGCAGCCCCGGGACACTTATATCAACTAATGAAAAACTGTTTTTT	CASSPGTLISTNEKLFF
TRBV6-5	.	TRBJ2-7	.	TGTGCCAGCAGTCCGGACTTCGCGAGGAGCGAGCAGTACTTC	CASSPDFARSEQYF
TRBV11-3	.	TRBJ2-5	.	TGTGCCAGCAGCTTAGGATTCAGGGGAGAGACCCAGTACTTC	CASSLGFRGETQYF
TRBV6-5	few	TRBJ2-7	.	TGTGCCAGCAGTTATCGCGAAGACGGATTCTACGAGCAGTACTTC	CASSYREDGFYEQYF
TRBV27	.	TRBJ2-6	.	TGTGCCAGCAGTTTAGTAGGAGCCTACTCTGGGGCCAACGTCCTGACTTTC	CASSLVGAYSGANVLTF
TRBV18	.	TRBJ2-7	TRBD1	TGTGCCAGCTCAAACGGACAGGGTGGAACCTACGAGCAGTACTTC	CASSNGQGGTYEQYF
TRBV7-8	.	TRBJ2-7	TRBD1	TGTGCCAGCAGCCCACCGGGACAGCGCTACGAGCAGTACTTC	CASSPPGQRYEQYF
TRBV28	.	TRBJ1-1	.	TGTGCCAGCAGTTTTGTCAGCCAGCGTACCCCAGCTTTCTTT	CASSFVSQRTPAFF
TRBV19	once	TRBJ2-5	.	TGTGCCAGTAGTATGGGCAACCAAGAGACCCAGTACTTC	CASSMGNQETQYF
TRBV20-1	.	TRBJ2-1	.	TGCAGTGCTAGGACATCGGTGTCGCAGTTCTTC	CSARTSVSQFF
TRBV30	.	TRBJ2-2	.	TGTGCCTGGAGTTCCCACGATACCGGGGAGCTGTTTTTT	CAWSSHDTGELFF
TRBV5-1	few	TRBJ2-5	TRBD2	TGCGCCAGCAGCGAGACTAGCGGGATAGAGACCCAGTACTTC	CASSETSGIETQYF
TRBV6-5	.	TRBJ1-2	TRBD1	TGTGCCAGCAGATCCCGACAGGGCGACTATGGCTACACCTTC	CASRSRQGDYGYTF
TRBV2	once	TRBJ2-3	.	TGTGCCAGCAGACCACCGCCGCGGGTTACGCAGTATTTT	CASRPPPRVTQYF
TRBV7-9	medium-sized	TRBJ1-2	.	TGTGCCAGCAGCTTAAACCAGGCTAGCTATGGCTACACCTTC	CASSLNQASYGYTF
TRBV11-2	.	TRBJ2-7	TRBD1	TGTGCCAGCAGCTCCGGGACAGGGAGTTCGGCCGAGCAGTACTTC	CASSSGTGSSAEQYF
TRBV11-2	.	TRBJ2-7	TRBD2	TGTGCCAGCAGCAGACGTGGGACTAGCGAGACCTACGAGCAGTACTTC	CASSRRGTSETYEQYF
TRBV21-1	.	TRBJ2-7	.	TGTGCCAGCAGCAAAGCGCCCGAACTAGCGGGTCTTACCTACGAGCAGTACTTC	CASSKAPELAGLTYEQYF
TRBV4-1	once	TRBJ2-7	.	TGCGCCAGCAGCCAGTCGTGGACAGCCGAGCAGTACTTC	CASSQSWTAEQYF
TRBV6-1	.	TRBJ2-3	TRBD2	TGTGCCAGCAGGCCCCGACTAGCGGGCACAGATACGCAGTATTTT	CASRPRLAGTDTQYF
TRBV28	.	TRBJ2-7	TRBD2	TGTGCCAGCAGTCTAAGTCTAGCGGGAGTAGTCTACGAGCAGTACTTC	CASSLSLAGVVYEQYF